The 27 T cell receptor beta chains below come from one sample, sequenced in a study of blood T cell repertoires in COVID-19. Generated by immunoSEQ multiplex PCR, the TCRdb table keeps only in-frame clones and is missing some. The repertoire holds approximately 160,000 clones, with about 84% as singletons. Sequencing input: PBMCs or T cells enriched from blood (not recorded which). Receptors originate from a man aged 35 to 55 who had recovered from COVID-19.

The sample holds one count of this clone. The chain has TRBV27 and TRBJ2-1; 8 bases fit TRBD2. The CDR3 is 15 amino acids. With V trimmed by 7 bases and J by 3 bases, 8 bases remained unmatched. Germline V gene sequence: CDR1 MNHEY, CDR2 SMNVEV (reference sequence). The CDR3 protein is CASKAGEYDYNEQFF. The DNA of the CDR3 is TGTGCCAGCAAAGCGGGGGAATATGACTACAATGAGCAGTTCTTC.

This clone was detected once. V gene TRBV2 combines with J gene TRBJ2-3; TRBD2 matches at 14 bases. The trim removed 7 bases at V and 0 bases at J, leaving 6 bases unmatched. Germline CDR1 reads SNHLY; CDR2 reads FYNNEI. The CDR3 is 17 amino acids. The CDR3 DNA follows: TGTGCCAGCATGAGGTGGACTAGCGGGGGGAGCACAGATACGCAGTATTTT. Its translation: CASMRWTSGGSTDTQYF. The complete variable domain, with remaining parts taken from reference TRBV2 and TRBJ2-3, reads EPEVTQTPSHQVTQMGQEVILRCVPISNHLYFYWYRQILGQKVEFLVSFYNNEISEKSEIFDDQFSVERPDGSNFTLKIRSTKLEDSAMYFCASMRWTSGGSTDTQYFGPGTRLTVL.

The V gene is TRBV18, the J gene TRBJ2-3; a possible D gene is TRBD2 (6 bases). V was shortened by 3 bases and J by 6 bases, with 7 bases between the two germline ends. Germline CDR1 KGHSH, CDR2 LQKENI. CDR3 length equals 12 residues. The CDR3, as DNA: TGTGCCAGCTCACCTAGCGGCGATACGCAGTATTTT. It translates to CASSPSGDTQYF.

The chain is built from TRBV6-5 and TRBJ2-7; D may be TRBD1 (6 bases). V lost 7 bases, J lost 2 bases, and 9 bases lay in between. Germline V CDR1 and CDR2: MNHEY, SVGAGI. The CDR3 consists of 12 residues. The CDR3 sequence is CASMGTTYEQYV. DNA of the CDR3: TGTGCCAGCATGGGGACAACCTACGAGCAGTACGTC.

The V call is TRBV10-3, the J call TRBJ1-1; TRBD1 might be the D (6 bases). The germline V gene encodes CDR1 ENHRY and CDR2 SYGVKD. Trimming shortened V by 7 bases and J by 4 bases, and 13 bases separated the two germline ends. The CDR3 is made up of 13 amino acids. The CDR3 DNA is TGTGCCATCAAAAACAGGGACGGCACTGAAGCTTTCTTT. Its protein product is CAIKNRDGTEAFF.

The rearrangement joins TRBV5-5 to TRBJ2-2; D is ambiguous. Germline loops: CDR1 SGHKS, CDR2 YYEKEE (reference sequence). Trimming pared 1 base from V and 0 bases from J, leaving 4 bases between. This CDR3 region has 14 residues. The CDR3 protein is CASSLTSNTGELFF. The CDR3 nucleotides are TGTGCCAGCAGCTTGACTTCGAACACCGGGGAGCTGTTTTTT.

CDR3 amino acids: CASSVGQTSNQPQHF. The CDR3 nucleotides read TGTGCCAGCAGTGTCGGACAGACCAGCAATCAGCCCCAGCATTTT. The J gene is TRBJ1-5, the V gene TRBV2, with D possibly matching TRBD1 (6 bases). Deletions cut 4 bases from V and 1 base from J, with 11 bases between. CDR1 is SNHLY, CDR2 FYNNEI, per germline. This CDR3 has 15 residues. The whole variable domain, filled in from reference TRBV2 and TRBJ1-5, reads EPEVTQTPSHQVTQMGQEVILRCVPISNHLYFYWYRQILGQKVEFLVSFYNNEISEKSEIFDDQFSVERPDGSNFTLKIRSTKLEDSAMYFCASSVGQTSNQPQHFGDGTRLSIL.

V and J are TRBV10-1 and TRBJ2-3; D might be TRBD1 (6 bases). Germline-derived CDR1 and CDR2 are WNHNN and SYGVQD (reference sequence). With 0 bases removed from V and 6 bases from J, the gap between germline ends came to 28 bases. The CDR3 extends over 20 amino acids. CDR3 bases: TGCGCCAGCAGTGAGTCACCTCTACCCCACCAAGGGGGAGTTCTGGATACGCAGTATTTT. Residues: CASSESPLPHQGGVLDTQYF.

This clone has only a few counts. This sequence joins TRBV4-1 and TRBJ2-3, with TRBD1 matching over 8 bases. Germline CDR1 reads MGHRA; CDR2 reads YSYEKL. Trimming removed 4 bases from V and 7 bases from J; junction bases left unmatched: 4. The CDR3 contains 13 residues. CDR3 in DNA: TGCGCCAGCAGCCGGGGGACAGGCTATACGCAGTATTTT. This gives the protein CASSRGTGYTQYF.

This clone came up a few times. CDR3 sequence: CASSFDRPPYNSPLHF. DNA for the CDR3: TGTGCCAGCAGCTTCGACAGGCCCCCCTATAATTCACCCCTCCACTTT. The genes are TRBV11-2 and TRBJ1-6; TRBD1 might be the D (6 bases). Germline V lookup: CDR1 SGHAT, CDR2 FQNNGV. CDR3 size: 16 residues. Trimming cost V 3 bases and J 2 bases, with 11 bases left between them.

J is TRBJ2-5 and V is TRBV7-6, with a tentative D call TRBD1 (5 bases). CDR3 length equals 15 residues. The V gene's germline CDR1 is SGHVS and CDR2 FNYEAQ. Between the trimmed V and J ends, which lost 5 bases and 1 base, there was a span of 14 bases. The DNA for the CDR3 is TGTGCCAGCAGCGAAACTGACAGAGCCCAAGAGACCCAGTACTTC. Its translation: CASSETDRAQETQYF. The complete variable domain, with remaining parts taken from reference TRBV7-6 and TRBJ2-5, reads GAGVSQSPRYKVTKRGQDVALRCDPISGHVSLYWYRQALGQGPEFLTYFNYEAQQDKSGLPNDRFSAERPEGSISTLTIQRTEQRDSAMYRCASSETDRAQETQYFGPGTRLLVL.

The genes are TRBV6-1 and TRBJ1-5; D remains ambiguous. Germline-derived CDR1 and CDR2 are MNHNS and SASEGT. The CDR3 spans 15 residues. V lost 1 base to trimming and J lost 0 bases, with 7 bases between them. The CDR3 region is CASSEGRYSNQPQHF. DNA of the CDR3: TGTGCCAGCAGTGAAGGCAGGTATAGCAATCAGCCCCAGCATTTT.

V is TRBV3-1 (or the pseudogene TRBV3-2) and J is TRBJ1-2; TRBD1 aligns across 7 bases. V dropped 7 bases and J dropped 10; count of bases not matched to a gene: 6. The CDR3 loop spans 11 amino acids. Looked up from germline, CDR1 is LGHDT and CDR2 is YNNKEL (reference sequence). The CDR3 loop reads CASKGQLAYTF. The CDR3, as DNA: TGTGCCAGCAAGGGACAGCTAGCCTACACCTTC.

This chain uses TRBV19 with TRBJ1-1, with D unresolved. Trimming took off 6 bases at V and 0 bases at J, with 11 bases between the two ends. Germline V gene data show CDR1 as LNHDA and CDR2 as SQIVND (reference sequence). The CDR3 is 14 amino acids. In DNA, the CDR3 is TGTGCCAGTAGAGTAAACAGCCTGAACACTGAAGCTTTCTTT. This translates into CASRVNSLNTEAFF. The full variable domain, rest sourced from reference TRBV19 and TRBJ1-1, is DGGITQSPKYLFRKEGQNVTLSCEQNLNHDAMYWYRQDPGQGLRLIYYSQIVNDFQKGDIAEGYSVSREKKESFPLTVTSAQKNPTAFYLCASRVNSLNTEAFFGQGTRLTVV.

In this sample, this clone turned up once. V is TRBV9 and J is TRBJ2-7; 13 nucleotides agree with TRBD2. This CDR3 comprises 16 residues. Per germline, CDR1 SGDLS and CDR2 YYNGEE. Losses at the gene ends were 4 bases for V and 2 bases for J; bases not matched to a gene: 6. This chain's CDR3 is CASSPQGTSGAYEQYF. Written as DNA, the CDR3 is TGTGCCAGCAGCCCCCAAGGGACTAGCGGGGCCTACGAGCAGTACTTC.

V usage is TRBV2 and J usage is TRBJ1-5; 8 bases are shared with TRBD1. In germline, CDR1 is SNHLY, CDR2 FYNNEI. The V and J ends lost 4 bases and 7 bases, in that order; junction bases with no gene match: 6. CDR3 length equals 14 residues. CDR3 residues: CASSGTGIRQPQHF. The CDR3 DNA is TGTGCCAGCAGTGGGACAGGGATCAGGCAGCCCCAGCATTTT.

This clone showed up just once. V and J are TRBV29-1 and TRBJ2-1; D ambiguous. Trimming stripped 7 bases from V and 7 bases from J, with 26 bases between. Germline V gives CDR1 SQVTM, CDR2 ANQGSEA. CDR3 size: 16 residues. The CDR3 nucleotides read TGCAGCGCCTCCGACTCGGTCCTTAAACCTGGTAATGAGCAGTTCTTC. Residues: CSASDSVLKPGNEQFF.

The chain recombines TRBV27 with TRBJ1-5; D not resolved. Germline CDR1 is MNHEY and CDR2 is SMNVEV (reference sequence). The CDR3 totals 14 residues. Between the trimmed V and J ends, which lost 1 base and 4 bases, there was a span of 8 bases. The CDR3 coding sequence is TGTGCCAGCAGTTTATACGAGGGAAATCAGCCCCAGCATTTT. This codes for CASSLYEGNQPQHF.

The DNA for the CDR3 is TGTGCCAGCTCATCCGCCAGGGGGGACACTGAAGCTTTCTTT. This sequence encodes CASSSARGDTEAFF. The chain links TRBV18 to TRBJ1-1; 7 nucleotides line up with TRBD1. V lost 5 bases and J lost 3; bases outside the gene matches: 6. This CDR3 is 14 amino acids long. Germline CDR1 is KGHSH and CDR2 is LQKENI.

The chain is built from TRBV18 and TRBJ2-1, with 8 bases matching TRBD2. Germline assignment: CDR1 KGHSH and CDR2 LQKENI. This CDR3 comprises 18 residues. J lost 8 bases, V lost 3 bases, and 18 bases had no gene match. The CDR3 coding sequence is TGTGCCAGCTCACCGCGGGCGGGACTAGGTTCCGCACTGGATGAGCAGTTCTTC. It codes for CASSPRAGLGSALDEQFF.

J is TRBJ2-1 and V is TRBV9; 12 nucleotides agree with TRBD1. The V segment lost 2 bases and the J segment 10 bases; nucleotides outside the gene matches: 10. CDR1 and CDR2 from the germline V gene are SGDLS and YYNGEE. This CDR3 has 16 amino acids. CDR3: CASSVSGTGGIGEQFF. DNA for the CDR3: TGTGCCAGCAGCGTTAGTGGGACAGGGGGCATTGGCGAGCAGTTCTTC.

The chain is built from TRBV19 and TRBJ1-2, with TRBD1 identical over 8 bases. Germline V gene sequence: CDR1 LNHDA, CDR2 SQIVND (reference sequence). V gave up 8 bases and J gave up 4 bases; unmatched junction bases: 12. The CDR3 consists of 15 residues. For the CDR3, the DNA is TGTGCCAGTTCATTTGCCCTGGGACAGGTCTATGGCTACACCTTC. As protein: CASSFALGQVYGYTF.

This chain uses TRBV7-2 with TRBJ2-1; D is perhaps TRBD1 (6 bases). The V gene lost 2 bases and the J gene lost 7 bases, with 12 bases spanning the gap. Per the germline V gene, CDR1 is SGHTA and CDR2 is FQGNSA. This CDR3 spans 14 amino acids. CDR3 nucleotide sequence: TGTGCCAGCAGCTTACAGGGGCGATTGAATGAGCAGTTCTTC. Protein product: CASSLQGRLNEQFF. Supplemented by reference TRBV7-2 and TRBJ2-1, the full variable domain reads GAGVSQSPSNKVTEKGKDVELRCDPISGHTALYWYRQSLGQGLEFLIYFQGNSAPDKSGLPSDRFSAERTGGSVSTLTIQRTQQEDSAVYLCASSLQGRLNEQFFGPGTRLTVL.

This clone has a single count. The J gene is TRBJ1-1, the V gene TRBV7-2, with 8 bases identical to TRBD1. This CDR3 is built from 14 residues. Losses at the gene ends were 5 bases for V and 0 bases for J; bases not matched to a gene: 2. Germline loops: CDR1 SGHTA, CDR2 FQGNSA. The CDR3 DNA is TGTGCCAGCAGCGCAGGGGGCATGAACACTGAAGCTTTCTTT. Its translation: CASSAGGMNTEAFF.

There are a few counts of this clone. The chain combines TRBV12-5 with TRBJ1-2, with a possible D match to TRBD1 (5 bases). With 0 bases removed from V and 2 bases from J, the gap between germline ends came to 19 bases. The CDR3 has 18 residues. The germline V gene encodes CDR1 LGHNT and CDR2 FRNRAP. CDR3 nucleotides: TGTGCTAGTGGTTTGGTATTGGGGAGGGGACTAGCCAACTATGGCTACACCTTC. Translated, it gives CASGLVLGRGLANYGYTF.

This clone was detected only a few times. CDR3 amino acids: CASSIEQTYGYTF. As DNA, the CDR3 is TGTGCCAGTAGTATAGAACAGACCTATGGCTACACCTTC. The V gene is TRBV19, the J gene TRBJ1-2; D unresolved. This CDR3 is 13 amino acids long. Germline V CDR1 and CDR2: LNHDA, SQIVND (reference sequence). Trimming removed 0 bases at V and 4 bases at J, with 6 bases between.

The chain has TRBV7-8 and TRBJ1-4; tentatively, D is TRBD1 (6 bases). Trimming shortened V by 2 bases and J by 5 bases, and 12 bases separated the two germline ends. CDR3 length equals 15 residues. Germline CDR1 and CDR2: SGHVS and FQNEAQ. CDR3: CASSLLAGQNEKLFF. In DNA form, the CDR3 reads TGTGCCAGCAGCTTACTGGCAGGACAGAATGAAAAACTGTTTTTT.